What follows describes a single T cell receptor (beta chain). CDR1 is KGHDR, CDR2 SFDVKD, per germline. The CDR3 spans 18 residues. Germline trimming cut 1 base from V and 1 base from J; bases unmatched to any gene: 5. Using its own MiXCR run on the RT-PCR reads, TCRdb lists one record per CDR3 protein. This table has fewer than 350,000 distinct CDR3 sequences, roughly 22% appearing once. This specimen comes from a study of response to subunit inactivated influenza vaccine. The chain is built from TRBV24-1 and TRBJ2-5; TRBD2 matches 13 bases. This clonotype originated in a man aged 45 to 70 who received an inactivated influenza vaccine. This specimen consisted of PBMCs from blood, obtained less than 22 months after vaccination. For the CDR3, the DNA is TGTGCCACCAGTGATTTCCCAGGACTAGCGGGAGTCCAAGAGACCCAGTACTTC. The encoded protein is CATSDFPGLAGVQETQYF.